Reported below is one T cell receptor beta chain. This sample was included in a study of blood T cell repertoires in COVID-19. Study-level background: Samples taken during acute and convalescent COVID-19 were collected in the United States, Italy and Spain.

The protocol was immunoSEQ multiplex PCR, while the TCRdb copy is restricted to in-frame clones and leaves out a portion. The data show around 270,000 clones, 84% seen once. The ends lost 4 bases at V and 7 bases at J; junction bases unmatched: 7. Looked up from germline, CDR1 is MDHEN and CDR2 is SYDVKM. The CDR3 length is 15 residues. V is TRBV28 and J is TRBJ1-6; 7 positions agree with TRBD1. The TCR was taken from a woman aged 40 to 50 who had recovered from COVID-19. Sequenced input: peripheral blood. The DNA for the CDR3 is TGTGCCAGCAGTTCATTGACAGGGACAAATTCACCCCTCCACTTT. Amino acid sequence: CASSSLTGTNSPLHF.